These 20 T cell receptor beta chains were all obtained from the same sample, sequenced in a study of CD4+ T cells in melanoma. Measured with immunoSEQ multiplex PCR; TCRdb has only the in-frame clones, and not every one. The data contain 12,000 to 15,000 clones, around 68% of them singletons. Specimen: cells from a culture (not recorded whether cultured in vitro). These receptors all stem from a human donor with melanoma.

As DNA, the CDR3 is TGTGCCAGCTCACCGGATTTGGGTGAGCAGTTCTTC. Protein sequence: CASSPDLGEQFF. The chain recombines TRBV18 with TRBJ2-1; no reliable D call. There are 12 residues in the CDR3. Per the germline V gene, CDR1 is KGHSH and CDR2 is LQKENI. V gave up 3 bases and J gave up 9 bases, with 9 bases separating them. The variable domain in full, with the rest retrieved from reference TRBV18 and TRBJ2-1, is NAGVMQNPRHLVRRRGQEARLRCSPMKGHSHVYWYRQLPEEGLKFMVYLQKENIIDESGMPKERFSAEFPKEGPSILRIQQVVRGDSAAYFCASSPDLGEQFFGPGTRLTVL.

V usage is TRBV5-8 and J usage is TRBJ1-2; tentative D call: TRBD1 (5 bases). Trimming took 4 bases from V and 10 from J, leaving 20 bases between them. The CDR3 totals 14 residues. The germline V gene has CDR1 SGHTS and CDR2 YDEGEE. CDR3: CASSRLRISGDYTF. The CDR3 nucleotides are TGTGCCAGCAGCCGTCTCCGTATCTCGGGGGACTACACCTTC.

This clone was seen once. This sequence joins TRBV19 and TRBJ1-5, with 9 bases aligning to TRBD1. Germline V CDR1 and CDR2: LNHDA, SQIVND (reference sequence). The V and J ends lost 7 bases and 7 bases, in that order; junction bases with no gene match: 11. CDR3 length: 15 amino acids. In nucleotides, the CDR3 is TGTGCCAGTATACCGGGACAGGGCGTCTTGCAGCCCCAGCATTTT. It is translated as CASIPGQGVLQPQHF. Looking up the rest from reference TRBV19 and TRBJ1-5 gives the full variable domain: DGGITQSPKYLFRKEGQNVTLSCEQNLNHDAMYWYRQDPGQGLRLIYYSQIVNDFQKGDIAEGYSVSREKKESFPLTVTSAQKNPTAFYLCASIPGQGVLQPQHFGDGTRLSIL.

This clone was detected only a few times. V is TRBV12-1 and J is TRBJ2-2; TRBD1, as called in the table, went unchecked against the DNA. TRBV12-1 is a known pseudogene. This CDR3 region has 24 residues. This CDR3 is CASSFVPGDRQKPAIYTNTGELFF. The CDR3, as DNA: TGTGCCAGCAGCTTTGTCCCGGGGGACAGACAGAAACCAGCAATATACACGAACACCGGGGAGCTGTTTTTT.

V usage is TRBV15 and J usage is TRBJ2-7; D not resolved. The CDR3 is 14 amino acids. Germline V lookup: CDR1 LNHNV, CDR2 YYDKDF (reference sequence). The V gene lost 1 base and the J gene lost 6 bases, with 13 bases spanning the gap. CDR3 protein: CATSRGTTKSEQYF. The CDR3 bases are TGTGCCACCAGCAGAGGGACCACAAAGAGCGAGCAGTACTTC.

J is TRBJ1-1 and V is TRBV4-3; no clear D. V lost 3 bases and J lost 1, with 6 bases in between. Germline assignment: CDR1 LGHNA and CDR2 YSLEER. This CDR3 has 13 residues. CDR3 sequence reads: CASSHPRNTEAFF. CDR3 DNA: TGCGCCAGCAGCCACCCTAGGAACACTGAAGCTTTCTTT.

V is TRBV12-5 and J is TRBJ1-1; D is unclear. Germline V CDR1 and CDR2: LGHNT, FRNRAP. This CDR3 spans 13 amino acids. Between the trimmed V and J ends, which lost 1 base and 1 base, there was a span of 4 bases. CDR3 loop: CASGLGRNTEAFF. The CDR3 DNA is TGTGCTAGTGGTTTGGGTCGGAACACTGAAGCTTTCTTT. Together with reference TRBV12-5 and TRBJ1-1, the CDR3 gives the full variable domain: DARVTQTPRHKVTEMGQEVTMRCQPILGHNTVFWYRQTMMQGLELLAYFRNRAPLDDSGMPKDRFSAEMPDATLATLKIQPSEPRDSAVYFCASGLGRNTEAFFGQGTRLTVV.

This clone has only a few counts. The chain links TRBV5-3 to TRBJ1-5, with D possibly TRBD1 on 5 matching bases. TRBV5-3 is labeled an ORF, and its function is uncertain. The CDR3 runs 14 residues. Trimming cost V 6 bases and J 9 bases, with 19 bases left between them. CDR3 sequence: CARTGIQVKAPQHF. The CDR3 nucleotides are TGTGCCAGAACCGGGATACAGGTGAAGGCGCCCCAGCATTTT.

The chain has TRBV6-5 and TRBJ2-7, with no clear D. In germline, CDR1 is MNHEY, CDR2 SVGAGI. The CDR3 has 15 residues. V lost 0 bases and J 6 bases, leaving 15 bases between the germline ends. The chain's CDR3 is CASSYSTWANGEQYF. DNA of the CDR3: TGTGCCAGCAGTTACTCGACCTGGGCGAACGGCGAGCAGTACTTC.

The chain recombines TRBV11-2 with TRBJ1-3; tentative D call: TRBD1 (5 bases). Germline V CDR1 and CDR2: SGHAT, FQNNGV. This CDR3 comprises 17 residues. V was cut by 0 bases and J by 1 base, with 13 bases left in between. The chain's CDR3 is CASSLDGARGSGNTIYF. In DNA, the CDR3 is TGTGCCAGCAGCTTAGATGGAGCTAGGGGATCTGGAAACACCATATATTTT. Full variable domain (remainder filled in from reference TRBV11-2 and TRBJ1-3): EAGVAQSPRYKIIEKRQSVAFWCNPISGHATLYWYQQILGQGPKLLIQFQNNGVVDDSQLPKDRFSAERLKGVDSTLKIQPAKLEDSAVYLCASSLDGARGSGNTIYFGEGSWLTVV.

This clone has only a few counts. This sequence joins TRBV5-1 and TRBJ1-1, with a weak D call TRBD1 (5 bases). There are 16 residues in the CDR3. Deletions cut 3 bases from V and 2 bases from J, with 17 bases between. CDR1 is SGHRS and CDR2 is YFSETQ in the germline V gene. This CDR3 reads CASSSGLTGTNTEAFF. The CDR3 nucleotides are TGCGCCAGCAGCTCGGGGCTTACCGGGACCAACACTGAAGCTTTCTTT.

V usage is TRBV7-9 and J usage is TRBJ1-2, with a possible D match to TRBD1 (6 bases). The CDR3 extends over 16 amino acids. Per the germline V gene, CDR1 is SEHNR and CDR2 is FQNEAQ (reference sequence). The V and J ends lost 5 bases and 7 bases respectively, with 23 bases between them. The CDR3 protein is CASSPELTGLASGYTF. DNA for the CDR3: TGTGCCAGCAGCCCGGAACTGACAGGTCTCGCTTCTGGCTACACCTTC.

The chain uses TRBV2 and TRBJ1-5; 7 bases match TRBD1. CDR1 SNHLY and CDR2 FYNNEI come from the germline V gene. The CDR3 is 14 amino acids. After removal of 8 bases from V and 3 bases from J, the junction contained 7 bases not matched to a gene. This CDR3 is CASGRTGDNQPQHF. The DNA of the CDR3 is TGTGCCAGCGGCCGCACAGGGGACAATCAGCCCCAGCATTTT.

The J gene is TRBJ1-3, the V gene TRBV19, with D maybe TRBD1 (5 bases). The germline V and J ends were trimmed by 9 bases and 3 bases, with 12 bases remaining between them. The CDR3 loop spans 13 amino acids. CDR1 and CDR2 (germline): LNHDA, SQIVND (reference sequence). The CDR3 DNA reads TGTGCCAGCCGGGACTTCCATGGAAACACCATATATTTT. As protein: CASRDFHGNTIYF.

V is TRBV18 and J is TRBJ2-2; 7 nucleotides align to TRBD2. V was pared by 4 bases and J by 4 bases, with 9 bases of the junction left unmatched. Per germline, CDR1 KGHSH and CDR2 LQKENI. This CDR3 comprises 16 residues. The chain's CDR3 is CASSRTARGTTGELFF. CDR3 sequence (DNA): TGTGCCAGCTCACGGACGGCGCGGGGGACCACCGGGGAGCTGTTTTTT.

The CDR3 is CASSRTDWPEKLFF. CDR3 DNA sequence: TGTGCCAGCAGCCGGACAGATTGGCCTGAAAAACTGTTTTTT. The V gene is TRBV11-2, the J gene TRBJ1-4, with D possibly being TRBD1 (6 bases). Germline CDR1 is SGHAT and CDR2 is FQNNGV. The CDR3 is made up of 14 amino acids. The V end lost 5 bases, the J end lost 7 bases, and 14 bases lay between the germline ends. Full variable domain (outside the CDR3, taken from reference TRBV11-2 and TRBJ1-4): EAGVAQSPRYKIIEKRQSVAFWCNPISGHATLYWYQQILGQGPKLLIQFQNNGVVDDSQLPKDRFSAERLKGVDSTLKIQPAKLEDSAVYLCASSRTDWPEKLFFGSGTQLSVL.

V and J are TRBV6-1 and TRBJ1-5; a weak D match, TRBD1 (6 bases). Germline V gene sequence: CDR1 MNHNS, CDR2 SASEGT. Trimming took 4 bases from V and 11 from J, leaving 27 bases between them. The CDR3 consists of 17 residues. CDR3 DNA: TGTGCCAGCAGTGGGCGGTTTATCGGGGGGCCTTGGGAGGCCCAGCATTTT. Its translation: CASSGRFIGGPWEAQHF.

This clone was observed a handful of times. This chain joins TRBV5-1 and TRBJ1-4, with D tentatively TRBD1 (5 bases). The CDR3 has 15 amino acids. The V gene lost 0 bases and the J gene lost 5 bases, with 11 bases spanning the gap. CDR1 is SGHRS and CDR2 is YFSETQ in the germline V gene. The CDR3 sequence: CASSLDYNRNEKLFF. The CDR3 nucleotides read TGCGCCAGCAGCTTGGACTATAACAGGAATGAAAAACTGTTTTTT.

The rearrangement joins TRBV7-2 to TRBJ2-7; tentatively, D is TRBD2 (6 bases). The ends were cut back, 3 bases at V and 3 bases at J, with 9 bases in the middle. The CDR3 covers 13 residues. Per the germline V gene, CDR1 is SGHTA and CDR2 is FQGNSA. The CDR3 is CASSLQRVYEQYF. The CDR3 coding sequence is TGTGCCAGCAGCTTGCAGCGGGTCTACGAGCAGTACTTC.

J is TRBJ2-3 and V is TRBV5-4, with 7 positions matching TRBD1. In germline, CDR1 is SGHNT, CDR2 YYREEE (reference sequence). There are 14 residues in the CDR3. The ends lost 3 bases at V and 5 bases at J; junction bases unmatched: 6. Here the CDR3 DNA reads TGTGCCAGCAGCTCAGGACAGGTCAGAGATACGCAGTATTTT. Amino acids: CASSSGQVRDTQYF.